This T cell receptor (beta chain) was identified during a study of liver allograft versus peripheral blood T cells. Study-wide context: Blood and transplanted-liver T cell receptor repertoires from recipients were compared. General study results and limits: Inside liver allografts, T cell receptor repertoires reportedly diverged from the repertoires found in peripheral blood.

One entry per CDR3 protein, called by TCRdb with MiXCR from the reads. Of roughly 11,000 distinct CDR3 sequences listed, about 23% are singletons. The CDR3 contains 14 residues. The germline V gene has CDR1 MDHEN and CDR2 SYDVKM. Unmatched junction bases numbered 9, after V lost 3 bases and J lost 11 bases. By frequency in the sample, this clonotype is medium-sized. Its antigen remains unidentified. J is TRBJ1-5 and V is TRBV28; 8 positions agree with TRBD1. This sequence originates from a human patient who had a liver transplant. These T cells may partly come from the graft donor. The CDR3 nucleotides are TGTGCCAGCAGTTTTGACAGGGGTTTTGCCGCCCAGCATTTT. This codes for CASSFDRGFAAQHF. Full variable domain (missing parts from reference TRBV28 and TRBJ1-5): DVKVTQSSRYLVKRTGEKVFLECVQDMDHENMFWYRQDPGLGLRLIYFSYDVKMKEKGDIPEGYSVSREKKERFSLILESASTNQTSMYLCASSFDRGFAAQHFGDGTRLSIL.